This T cell receptor beta chain comes out of a study of technical replicates of blood from several donors. Data came from immunoSEQ multiplex PCR; TCRdb stores just in-frame clones and leaves some out. Counted here are just under 60,000 clones, 91% occurring once; the ten biggest clones make up approximately 3.9%. The germline V gene encodes CDR1 KGHSH and CDR2 LQKENI. CDR3 size: 14 residues. The V end was cut by 3 bases, the J end by 4 bases, with 13 bases between. The rearrangement joins TRBV18 to TRBJ2-7; TRBD2 is a possible D gene (6 bases). The specimen sequenced was PBMCs. The receptor was derived from a human donor in good health. Some clones in this sample may be carry-over from other donors' samples. This CDR3 reads CASSPGGAVYEQYF. CDR3 in DNA: TGTGCCAGCTCACCGGGCGGGGCAGTGTACGAGCAGTACTTC.